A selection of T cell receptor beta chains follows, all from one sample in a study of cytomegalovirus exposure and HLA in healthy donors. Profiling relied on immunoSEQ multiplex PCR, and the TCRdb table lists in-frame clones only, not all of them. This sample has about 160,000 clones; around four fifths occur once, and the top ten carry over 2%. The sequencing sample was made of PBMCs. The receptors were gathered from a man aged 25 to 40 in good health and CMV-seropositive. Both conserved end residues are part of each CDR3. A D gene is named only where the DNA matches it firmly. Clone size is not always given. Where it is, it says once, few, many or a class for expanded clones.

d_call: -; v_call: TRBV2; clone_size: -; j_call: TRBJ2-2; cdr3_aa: CASSAETGELFF; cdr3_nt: TGTGCCAGCAGTGCCGAGACCGGGGAGCTGTTTTTT
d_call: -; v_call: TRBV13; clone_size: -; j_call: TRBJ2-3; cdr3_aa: CASSPELTADTQYF; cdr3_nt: TGTGCCAGCAGCCCGGAGCTCACCGCAGATACGCAGTATTTT
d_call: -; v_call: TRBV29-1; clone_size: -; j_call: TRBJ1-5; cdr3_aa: CSVEDPGSNQPQHF; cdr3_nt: TGCAGCGTTGAAGATCCCGGTAGCAATCAGCCCCAGCATTTT
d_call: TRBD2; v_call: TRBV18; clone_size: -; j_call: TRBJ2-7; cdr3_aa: CASSSFRGAYEQYF; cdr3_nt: TGTGCCAGCTCGTCTTTTCGGGGGGCCTACGAGCAGTACTTC
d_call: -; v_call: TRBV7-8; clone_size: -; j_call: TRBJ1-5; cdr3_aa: CASSPGAGYQPQHF; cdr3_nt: TGTGCCAGCAGCCCAGGGGCGGGCTATCAGCCCCAGCATTTT
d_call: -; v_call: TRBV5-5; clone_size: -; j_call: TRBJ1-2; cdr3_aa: CASSSEPGSAYGYTF; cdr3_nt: TGTGCCAGCAGCTCGGAACCGGGATCGGCGTATGGCTACACCTTC
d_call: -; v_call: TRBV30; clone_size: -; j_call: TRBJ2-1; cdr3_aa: CAWSGASGIGRRQFF; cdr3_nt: TGTGCCTGGAGTGGGGCCTCCGGGATTGGACGACGGCAGTTCTTC
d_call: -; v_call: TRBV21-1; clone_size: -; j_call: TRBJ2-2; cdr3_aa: CAIIGRGQGGAGELFF; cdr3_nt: TGTGCTATCATCGGAAGGGGACAGGGAGGCGCCGGGGAGCTGTTTTTT
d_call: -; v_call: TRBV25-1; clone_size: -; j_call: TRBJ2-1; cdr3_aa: CASSDLRGRGANEQFF; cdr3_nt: TGTGCCAGCAGTGATTTAAGGGGGCGGGGGGCCAATGAGCAGTTCTTC
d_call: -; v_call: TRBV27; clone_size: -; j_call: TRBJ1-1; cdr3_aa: CASSTLPSTEAFF; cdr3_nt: TGTGCCAGCAGCACCCTTCCGAGCACTGAAGCTTTCTTT
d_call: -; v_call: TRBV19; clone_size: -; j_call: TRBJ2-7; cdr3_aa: CASSTGGVYEQYF; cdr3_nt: TGTGCCAGTAGTACTGGTGGAGTCTACGAGCAGTACTTC
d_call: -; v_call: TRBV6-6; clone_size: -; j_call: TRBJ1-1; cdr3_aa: CATSGQLNTEAFF; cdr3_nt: TGTGCCACCTCAGGACAGCTGAACACTGAAGCTTTCTTT
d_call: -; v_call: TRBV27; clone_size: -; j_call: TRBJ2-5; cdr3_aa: CASSLVDRFGETQYF; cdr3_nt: TGTGCCAGCAGTTTAGTTGACCGATTCGGGGAGACCCAGTACTTC
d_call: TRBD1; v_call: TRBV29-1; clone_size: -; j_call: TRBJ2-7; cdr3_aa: CSALTRDRGNEQYF; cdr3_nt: TGCAGCGCACTGACCCGGGACAGGGGGAACGAGCAGTACTTC
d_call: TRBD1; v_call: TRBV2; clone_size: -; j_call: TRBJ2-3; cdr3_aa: CASSRGQGAADTQYF; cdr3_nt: TGTGCCAGCAGTCGGGGACAGGGGGCCGCAGATACGCAGTATTTT
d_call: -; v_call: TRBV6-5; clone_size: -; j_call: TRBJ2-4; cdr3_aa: CASSYSGGAAKNIQYF; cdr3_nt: TGTGCCAGCAGTTACTCTGGCGGGGCCGCCAAAAACATTCAGTACTTC
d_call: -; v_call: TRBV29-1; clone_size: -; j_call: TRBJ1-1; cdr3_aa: CSVGQRGTEAFF; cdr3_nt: TGCAGCGTCGGTCAAAGGGGCACTGAAGCTTTCTTT
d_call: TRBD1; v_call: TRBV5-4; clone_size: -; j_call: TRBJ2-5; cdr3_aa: CASSPTGLGETQYF; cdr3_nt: TGTGCCAGCAGCCCGACAGGGCTGGGGGAGACCCAGTACTTC
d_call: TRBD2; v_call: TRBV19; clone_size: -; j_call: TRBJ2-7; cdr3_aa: CASSVGTSAVNEQYF; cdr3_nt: TGTGCCAGTAGTGTGGGAACTAGCGCAGTCAACGAGCAGTACTTC
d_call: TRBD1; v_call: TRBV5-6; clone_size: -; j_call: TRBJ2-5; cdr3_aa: CASSSDRGRGETQYF; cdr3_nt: TGTGCCAGCAGCTCGGACAGGGGGCGAGGAGAGACCCAGTACTTC
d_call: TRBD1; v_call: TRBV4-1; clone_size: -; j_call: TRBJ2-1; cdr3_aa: CASSPRDREVNEQFF; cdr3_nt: TGCGCCAGCAGCCCCCGGGACAGGGAAGTGAATGAGCAGTTCTTC
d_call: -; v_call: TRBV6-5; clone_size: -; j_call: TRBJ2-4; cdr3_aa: CASSWRDVRYF; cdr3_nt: TGTGCCAGCAGTTGGCGGGACGTGAGGTACTTC
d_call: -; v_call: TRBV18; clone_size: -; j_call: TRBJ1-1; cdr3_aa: CASSTRDTEAFF; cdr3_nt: TGTGCCAGCTCGACCAGGGACACTGAAGCTTTCTTT
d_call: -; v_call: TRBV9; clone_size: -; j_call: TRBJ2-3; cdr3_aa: CASSVMRGSTDTQYF; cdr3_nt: TGTGCCAGCAGCGTAATGCGGGGAAGCACAGATACGCAGTATTTT
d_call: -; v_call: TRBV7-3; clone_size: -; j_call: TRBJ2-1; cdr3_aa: CASSLSTAPYNEQFF; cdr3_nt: TGTGCCAGCAGCTTAAGCACCGCGCCCTACAATGAGCAGTTCTTC
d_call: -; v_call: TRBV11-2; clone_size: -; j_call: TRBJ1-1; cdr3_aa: CASSLRMQGAEAFF; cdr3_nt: TGTGCCAGCAGCTTACGAATGCAAGGAGCCGAAGCTTTCTTT
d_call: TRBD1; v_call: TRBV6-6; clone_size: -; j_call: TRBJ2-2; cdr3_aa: CACGQGNTGELFF; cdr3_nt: TGTGCCTGCGGACAGGGGAACACCGGGGAGCTGTTTTTT
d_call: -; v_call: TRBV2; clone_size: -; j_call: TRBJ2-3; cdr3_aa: CAVSSGRDTDTQYF; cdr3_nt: TGTGCCGTCTCGTCGGGGCGGGACACAGATACGCAGTATTTT
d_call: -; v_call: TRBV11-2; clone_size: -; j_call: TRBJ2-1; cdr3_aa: CASSSGVHEQFF; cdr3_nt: TGTGCCAGCAGCTCCGGGGTACATGAGCAGTTCTTC
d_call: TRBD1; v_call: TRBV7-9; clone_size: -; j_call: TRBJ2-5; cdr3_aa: CASSSNRAGGISETQYF; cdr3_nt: TGTGCCAGCAGCTCAAACCGGGCAGGGGGCATCTCGGAGACCCAGTACTTC
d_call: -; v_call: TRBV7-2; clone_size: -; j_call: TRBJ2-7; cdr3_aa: CASSLARESYEQYF; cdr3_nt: TGTGCCAGCAGCTTAGCGCGGGAATCCTACGAGCAGTACTTC
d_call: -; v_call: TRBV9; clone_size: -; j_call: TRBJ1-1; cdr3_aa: CASSPLAWANTEAFF; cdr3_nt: TGTGCCAGCAGCCCTCTGGCCTGGGCGAACACTGAAGCTTTCTTT
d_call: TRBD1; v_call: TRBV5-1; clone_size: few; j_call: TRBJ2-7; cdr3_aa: CASSSTGNEQYF; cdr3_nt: TGCGCCAGCAGCTCGACAGGGAACGAGCAGTACTTC
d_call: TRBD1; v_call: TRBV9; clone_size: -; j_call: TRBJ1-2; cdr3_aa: CASSPWTGDNYGYTF; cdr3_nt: TGTGCCAGCAGCCCCTGGACAGGGGACAACTATGGCTACACCTTC
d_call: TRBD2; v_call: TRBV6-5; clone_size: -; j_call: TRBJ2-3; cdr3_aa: CASSYLTSGGADTQYF; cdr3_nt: TGTGCCAGCAGTTACTTGACTAGCGGGGGGGCCGATACGCAGTATTTT
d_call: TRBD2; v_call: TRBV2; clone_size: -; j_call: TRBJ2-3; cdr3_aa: CASSEAGTTFDTQYF; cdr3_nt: TGTGCCAGCAGCGAAGCCGGGACTACGTTCGATACGCAGTATTTT
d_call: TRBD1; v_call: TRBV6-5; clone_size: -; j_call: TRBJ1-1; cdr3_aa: CASTFTGGNTEAFF; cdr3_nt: TGTGCCAGCACATTTACAGGGGGGAACACTGAAGCTTTCTTT
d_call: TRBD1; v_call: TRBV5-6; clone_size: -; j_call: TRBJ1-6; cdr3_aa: CASSSWTGVNSPLHF; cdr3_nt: TGTGCCAGCAGCTCATGGACAGGGGTTAATTCACCCCTCCACTTT
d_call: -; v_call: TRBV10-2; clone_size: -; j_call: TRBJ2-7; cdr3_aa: CASRKGDKSYEQYF; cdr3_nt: TGCGCCAGCAGAAAGGGGGACAAGAGCTACGAGCAGTACTTC
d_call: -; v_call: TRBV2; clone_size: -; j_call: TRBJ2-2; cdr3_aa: CASSVEAQVTGELFF; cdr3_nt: TGTGCCAGCAGTGTGGAGGCTCAGGTGACCGGGGAGCTGTTTTTT
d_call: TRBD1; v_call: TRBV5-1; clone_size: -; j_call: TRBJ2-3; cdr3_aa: CASSFTTGASTDTQYF; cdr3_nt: TGCGCCAGCAGCTTTACGACAGGGGCTAGCACAGATACGCAGTATTTT
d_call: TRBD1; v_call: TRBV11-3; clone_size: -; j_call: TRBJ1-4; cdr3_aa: CASSLDCDRGHTTNEKLFF; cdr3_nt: TGTGCCAGCAGCTTAGACTGCGACAGGGGGCATACAACTAATGAAAAACTGTTTTTT
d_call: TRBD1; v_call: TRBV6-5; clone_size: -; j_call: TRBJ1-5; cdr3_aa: CASSPGTGVNQPQHF; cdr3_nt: TGTGCCAGCAGCCCAGGGACAGGGGTCAATCAGCCCCAGCATTTT
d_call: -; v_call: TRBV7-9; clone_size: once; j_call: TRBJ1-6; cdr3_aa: CASSSGGGNSPLHF; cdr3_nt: TGTGCCAGCAGCTCGGGGGGGGGTAATTCACCCCTCCACTTT
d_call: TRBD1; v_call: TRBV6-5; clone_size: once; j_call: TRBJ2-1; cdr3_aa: CASTPAGTGGNEQFF; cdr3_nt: TGTGCCAGCACCCCGGCCGGGACAGGGGGCAATGAGCAGTTCTTC
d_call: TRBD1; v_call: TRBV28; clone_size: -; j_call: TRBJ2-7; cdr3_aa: CASSPGQGYEQYF; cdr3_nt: TGTGCCAGCAGCCCCGGACAGGGCTACGAGCAGTACTTC
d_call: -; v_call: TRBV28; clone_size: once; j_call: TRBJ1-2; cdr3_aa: CASSRFRGVYYGYTF; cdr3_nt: TGTGCCAGCAGCCGTTTTAGGGGCGTTTACTATGGCTACACCTTC
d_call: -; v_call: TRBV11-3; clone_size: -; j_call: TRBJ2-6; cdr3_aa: CASSFGRGGSGANVLTF; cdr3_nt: TGTGCCAGCAGCTTTGGTAGGGGGGGCTCTGGGGCCAACGTCCTGACTTTC
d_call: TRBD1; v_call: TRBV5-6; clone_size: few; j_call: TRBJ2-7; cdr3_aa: CASSLDIGDSRSYEQYF; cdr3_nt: TGTGCCAGCAGCTTGGACATTGGGGACAGCCGCTCCTACGAGCAGTACTTC
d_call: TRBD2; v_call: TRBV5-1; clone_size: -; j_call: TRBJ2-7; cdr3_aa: CASSIGTSGPHEQYF; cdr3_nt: TGCGCCAGCAGCATAGGGACTAGCGGGCCCCACGAGCAGTACTTC
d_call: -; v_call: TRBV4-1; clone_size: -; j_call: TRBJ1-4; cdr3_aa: CASSQDLAPEKLFF; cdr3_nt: TGCGCCAGCAGCCAAGACTTGGCACCCGAAAAACTGTTTTTT
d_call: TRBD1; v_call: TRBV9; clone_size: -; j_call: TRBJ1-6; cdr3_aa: CASSEQGPNNSPLHF; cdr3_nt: TGTGCCAGCAGCGAACAGGGGCCAAATAATTCACCCCTCCACTTT
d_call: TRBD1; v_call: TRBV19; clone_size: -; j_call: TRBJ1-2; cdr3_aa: CASSPRTGDGYTF; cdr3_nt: TGTGCCAGTAGTCCAAGGACAGGGGATGGCTACACCTTC